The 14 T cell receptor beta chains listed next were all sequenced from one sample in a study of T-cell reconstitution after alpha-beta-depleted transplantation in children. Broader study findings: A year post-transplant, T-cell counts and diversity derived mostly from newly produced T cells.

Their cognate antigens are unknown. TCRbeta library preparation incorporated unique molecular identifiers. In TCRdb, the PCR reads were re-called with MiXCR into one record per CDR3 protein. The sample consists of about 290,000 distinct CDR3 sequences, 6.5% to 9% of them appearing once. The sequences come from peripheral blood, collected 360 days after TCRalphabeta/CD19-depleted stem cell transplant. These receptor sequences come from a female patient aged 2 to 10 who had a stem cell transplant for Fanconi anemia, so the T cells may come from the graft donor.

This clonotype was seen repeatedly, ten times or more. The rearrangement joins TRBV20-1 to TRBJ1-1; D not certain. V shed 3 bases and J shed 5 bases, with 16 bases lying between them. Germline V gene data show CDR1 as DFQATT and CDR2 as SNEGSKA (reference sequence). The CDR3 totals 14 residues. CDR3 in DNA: TGCAGTGCTAGGGGCCCGGGGTGGTGGACTGAAGCTTTCTTT. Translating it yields CSARGPGWWTEAFF.

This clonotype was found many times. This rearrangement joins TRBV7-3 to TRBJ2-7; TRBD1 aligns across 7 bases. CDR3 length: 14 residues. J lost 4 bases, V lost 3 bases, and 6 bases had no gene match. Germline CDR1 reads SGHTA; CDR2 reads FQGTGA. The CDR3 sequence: CASSLTGQSYEQYF. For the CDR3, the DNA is TGTGCCAGCAGCTTGACGGGACAGTCGTACGAGCAGTACTTC. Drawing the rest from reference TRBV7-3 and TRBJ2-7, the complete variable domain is GAGVSQTPSNKVTEKGKYVELRCDPISGHTALYWYRQSLGQGPEFLIYFQGTGAADDSGLPNDRFFAVRPEGSVSTLKIQRTERGDSAVYLCASSLTGQSYEQYFGPGTRLTVT.

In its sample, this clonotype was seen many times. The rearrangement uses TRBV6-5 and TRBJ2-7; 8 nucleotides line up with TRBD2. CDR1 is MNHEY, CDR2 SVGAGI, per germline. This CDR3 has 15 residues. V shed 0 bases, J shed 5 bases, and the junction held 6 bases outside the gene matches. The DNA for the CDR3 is TGTGCCAGCAGTTACTCGAGACTAGCGTTCAACGAGCAGTACTTC. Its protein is CASSYSRLAFNEQYF.

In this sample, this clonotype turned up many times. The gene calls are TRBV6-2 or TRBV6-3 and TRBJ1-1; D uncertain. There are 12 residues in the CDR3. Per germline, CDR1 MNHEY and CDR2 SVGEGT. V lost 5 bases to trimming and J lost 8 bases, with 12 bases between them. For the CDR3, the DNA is TGTGCCAGCAGTGGAAACCCGACCGAAGCTTTCTTT. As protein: CASSGNPTEAFF.

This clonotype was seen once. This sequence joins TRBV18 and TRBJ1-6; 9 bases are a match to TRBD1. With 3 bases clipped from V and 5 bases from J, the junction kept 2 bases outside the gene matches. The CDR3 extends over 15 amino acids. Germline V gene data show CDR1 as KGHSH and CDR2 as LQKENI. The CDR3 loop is CASSPTGGDNSPLHF. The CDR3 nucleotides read TGTGCCAGCTCACCGACAGGGGGTGATAATTCACCCCTCCACTTT.

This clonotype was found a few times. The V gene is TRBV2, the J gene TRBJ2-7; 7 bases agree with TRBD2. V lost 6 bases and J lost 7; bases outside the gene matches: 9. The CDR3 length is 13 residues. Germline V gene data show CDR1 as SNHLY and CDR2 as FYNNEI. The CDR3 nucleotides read TGTGCCAGCAGCACCCGGACTAGTGATGAGCAGTACTTC. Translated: CASSTRTSDEQYF.

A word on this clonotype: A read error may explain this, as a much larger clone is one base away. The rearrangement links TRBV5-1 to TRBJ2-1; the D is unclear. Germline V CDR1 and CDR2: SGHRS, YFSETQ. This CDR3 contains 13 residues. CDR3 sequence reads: CASRGQTNNEQLF. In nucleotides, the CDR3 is TGCGCCAGCAGGGGTCAGACGAACAATGAGCAGCTCTTC. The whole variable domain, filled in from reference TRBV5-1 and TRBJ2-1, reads KAGVTQTPRYLIKTRGQQVTLSCSPISGHRSVSWYQQTPGQGLQFLFEYFSETQRNKGNFPGRFSGRQFSNSRSEMNVSTLELGDSALYLCASRGQTNNEQLFGPGTRLTVL.

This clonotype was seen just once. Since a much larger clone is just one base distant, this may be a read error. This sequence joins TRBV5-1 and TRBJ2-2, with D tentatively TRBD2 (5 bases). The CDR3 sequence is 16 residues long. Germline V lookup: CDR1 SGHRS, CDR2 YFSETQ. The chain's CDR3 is CASSSEGPGLSGELVF. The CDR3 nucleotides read TGCGCCAGCAGCTCGGAAGGCCCCGGCCTTTCCGGGGAGCTGGTTTTT. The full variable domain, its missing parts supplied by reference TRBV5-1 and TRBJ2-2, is KAGVTQTPRYLIKTRGQQVTLSCSPISGHRSVSWYQQTPGQGLQFLFEYFSETQRNKGNFPGRFSGRQFSNSRSEMNVSTLELGDSALYLCASSSEGPGLSGELVFGEGSRLTVL.

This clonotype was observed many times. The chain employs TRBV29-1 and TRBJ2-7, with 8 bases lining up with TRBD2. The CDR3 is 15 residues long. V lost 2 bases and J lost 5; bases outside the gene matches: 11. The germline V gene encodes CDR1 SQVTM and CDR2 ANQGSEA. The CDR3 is CSVEWYGRAGNEQYF. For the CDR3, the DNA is TGCAGCGTTGAATGGTACGGGAGGGCTGGGAACGAGCAGTACTTC.

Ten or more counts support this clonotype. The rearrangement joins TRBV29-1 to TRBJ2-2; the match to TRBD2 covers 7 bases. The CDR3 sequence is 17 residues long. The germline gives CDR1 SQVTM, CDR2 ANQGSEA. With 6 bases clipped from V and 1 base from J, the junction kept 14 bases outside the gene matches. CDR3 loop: CSVRSYPSGVNTGELFF. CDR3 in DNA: TGCAGCGTGAGGAGCTATCCAAGCGGGGTGAACACCGGGGAGCTGTTTTTT.

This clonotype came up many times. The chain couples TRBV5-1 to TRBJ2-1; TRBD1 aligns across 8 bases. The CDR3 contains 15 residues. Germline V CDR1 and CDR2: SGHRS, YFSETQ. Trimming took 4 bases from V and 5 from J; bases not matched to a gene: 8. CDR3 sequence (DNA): TGCGCCAGCAGCGTCTGGACAGGGAGGAACAATGAGCAGTTCTTC. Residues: CASSVWTGRNNEQFF. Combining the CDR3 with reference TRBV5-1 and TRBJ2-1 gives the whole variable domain KAGVTQTPRYLIKTRGQQVTLSCSPISGHRSVSWYQQTPGQGLQFLFEYFSETQRNKGNFPGRFSGRQFSNSRSEMNVSTLELGDSALYLCASSVWTGRNNEQFFGPGTRLTVL.

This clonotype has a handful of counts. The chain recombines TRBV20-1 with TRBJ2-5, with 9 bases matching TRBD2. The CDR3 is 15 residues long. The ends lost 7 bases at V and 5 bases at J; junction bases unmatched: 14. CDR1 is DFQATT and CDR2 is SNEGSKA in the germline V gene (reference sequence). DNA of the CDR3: TGCAGTGTCCAGGGGCGCGGGGGGGCGAGGGAGACCCAGTACTTC. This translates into CSVQGRGGARETQYF.

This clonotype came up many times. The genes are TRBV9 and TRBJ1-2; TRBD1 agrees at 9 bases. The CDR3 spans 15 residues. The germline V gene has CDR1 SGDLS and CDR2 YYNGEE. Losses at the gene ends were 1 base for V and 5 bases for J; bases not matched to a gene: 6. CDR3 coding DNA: TGTGCCAGCAGCGTATTGACAGGGGGTTTATATGGCTACACCTTC. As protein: CASSVLTGGLYGYTF.

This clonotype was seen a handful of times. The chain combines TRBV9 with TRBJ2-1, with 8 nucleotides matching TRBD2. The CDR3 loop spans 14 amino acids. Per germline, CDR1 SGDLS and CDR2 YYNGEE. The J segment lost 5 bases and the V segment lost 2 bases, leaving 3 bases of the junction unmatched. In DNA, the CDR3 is TGTGCCAGCAGCGTTAGCGGGGAGAACAATGAGCAGTTCTTC. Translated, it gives CASSVSGENNEQFF.